These 21 T cell receptor beta chains originate from one sample sequenced in a study of shared clonotypes between healthy human individuals (dated by TCRdb to 2020 to 2022). Libraries were prepared through the immunoSEQ multiplex PCR assay. TCRdb limited this immuneACCESS table to in-frame rearrangements with V and J called. A share of clones is missing; checked studies link under half to unresolved V genes, and the rest is unexplained. For this sample there are around 500,000 clones; over 65% appear just once. The leading ten clones occupy approximately 13% of the sample. Sample: PBMCs. The receptor set was obtained from a middle-aged woman in good health. Some clones in this sample may be carry-over from other donors' samples.

V gene TRBV10-3 combines with J gene TRBJ1-1; D unresolved. Germline CDR1 ENHRY, CDR2 SYGVKD. This CDR3 contains 12 residues. Trimming left V 4 bases short and J 7 bases short, with 10 bases between. CDR3 DNA sequence: TGTGCCATCAGTGGGGCCGGGGTTGAAGCTTTCTTT. Translating it yields CAISGAGVEAFF.

The chain couples TRBV10-1 to TRBJ2-1, with D maybe TRBD2 (6 bases). Trimming shortened V by 6 bases and J by 5 bases, and 11 bases separated the two germline ends. The CDR3 totals 13 residues. Germline V CDR1 and CDR2: WNHNN, SYGVQD (reference sequence). For the CDR3, the DNA is TGCGCCAGCAGCGCCGGCGGGAACAATGAGCAGTTCTTC. Translating it yields CASSAGGNNEQFF.

In its sample, this clone was seen once. The rearrangement joins TRBV5-4 to TRBJ1-2; D possibly corresponds to TRBD1 (5 bases). V lost 4 bases, J lost 5 bases, and 12 bases lay in between. Per germline, CDR1 SGHNT and CDR2 YYREEE (reference sequence). This CDR3 region has 13 residues. CDR3 coding DNA: TGTGCCAGCAGCGGGGGACGGATGTATGGCTACACCTTC. The encoded protein is CASSGGRMYGYTF.

This clone was recorded only once. The rearrangement uses TRBV5-1 and TRBJ1-2, with D perhaps matching TRBD1 (5 bases). The CDR3 consists of 14 residues. Trimming cost V 4 bases and J 2 bases, with 12 bases left between them. Per germline, CDR1 SGHRS and CDR2 YFSETQ. The CDR3 reads CASSRDRSNYGYTF. The CDR3 DNA reads as TGCGCCAGCAGCCGCGACAGATCAAACTATGGCTACACCTTC.

This clone was counted a few times. The CDR3 nucleotides are TGTGCCAGCAGACATCCGGGACAGGCCTACAATGAGCAGTTCTTC. The encoded protein is CASRHPGQAYNEQFF. The rearrangement uses TRBV27 and TRBJ2-1, with 8 bases fitting TRBD1. Trimming cost V 6 bases and J 2 bases; bases outside gene matches: 6. Germline CDR1 MNHEY, CDR2 SMNVEV (reference sequence). CDR3 length equals 15 residues.

This chain connects TRBV10-1 to TRBJ2-7; D is unresolved. Looked up from germline, CDR1 is WNHNN and CDR2 is SYGVQD (reference sequence). Trimming cost V 2 bases and J 2 bases, with 7 bases left between them. The CDR3 covers 13 residues. In nucleotides, the CDR3 is TGCGCCAGCAGTGAGAGGGTAGCCTACGAGCAGTACTTC. The encoded protein is CASSERVAYEQYF.

This clone came up a few times. V and J are TRBV2 and TRBJ1-1; 8 nucleotides match TRBD1. The ends lost 7 bases at V and 1 base at J; junction bases unmatched: 8. Germline V gene sequence: CDR1 SNHLY, CDR2 FYNNEI. This CDR3 spans 15 amino acids. The CDR3: CASKLETGANTEAFF. Here the CDR3 DNA reads TGTGCCAGCAAGCTCGAGACAGGGGCGAACACTGAAGCTTTCTTT.

This clone showed up just once. V gene TRBV30 combines with J gene TRBJ1-2; D is unresolved. Germline CDR1 and CDR2: GTSNPN and SVGIG (reference sequence). Trimming removed 7 bases at V and 1 base at J, with 13 bases between. CDR3 length equals 13 residues. The CDR3 bases are TGTGCCTTGAACCGGGCCGTTAACTATGGCTACACCTTC. Its translation is CALNRAVNYGYTF.

The CDR3 here is CASSLGGGLRGETQYF. In DNA form, the CDR3 reads TGCGCCAGCAGCCTTGGCGGCGGGCTAAGGGGGGAGACCCAGTACTTC. V usage is TRBV5-1 and J usage is TRBJ2-5, with D possibly matching TRBD1 (6 bases). V lost 4 bases, J lost 5 bases, and 21 bases lay in between. The length of the CDR3 is 16 residues. Germline V gives CDR1 SGHRS, CDR2 YFSETQ.

This clone was detected once. With a far larger clone one base away, a read error is the likely cause. V gene TRBV30 combines with J gene TRBJ2-2, with TRBD2 matching over 11 bases. The germline V gene encodes CDR1 GTSNPN and CDR2 SVGIG (reference sequence). This CDR3 has 14 amino acids. Written as DNA, the CDR3 is TGTGCCTCCCTCCGACTAGCGGGAACCGGGGAGCTGCTTTTT. This encodes CASLRLAGTGELLF.

The chain combines TRBV7-2 with TRBJ1-2; maybe TRBD1 (5 bases). Between the trimmed V and J ends, which lost 2 bases and 3 bases, there was a span of 7 bases. The CDR3 has 13 residues. CDR1 is SGHTA, CDR2 FQGNSA, per germline. The chain's CDR3 is CASSLRDHYGYTF. The DNA of the CDR3 is TGTGCCAGCAGCTTAAGGGACCACTATGGCTACACCTTC.

The sample holds many counts of this clone. J is TRBJ1-2 and V is TRBV2, with D unclear. CDR3 length equals 16 residues. Trimming stripped 6 bases from V and 4 bases from J, with 21 bases between. Germline values: CDR1 SNHLY, CDR2 FYNNEI. CDR3 nucleotide sequence: TGTGCCAGCAGCGCGGGCCTCCCCGACTCGGGCTATGGCTACACCTTC. It encodes CASSAGLPDSGYGYTF.

The chain combines TRBV18 with TRBJ1-1; a weak D match, TRBD1 (6 bases). V lost 5 bases and J lost 1, with 14 bases in between. Germline CDR1 reads KGHSH; CDR2 reads LQKENI. The CDR3 runs 15 residues. This chain's CDR3 is CASSNSGTRNTEAFF. CDR3 bases: TGTGCCAGCTCAAATTCCGGGACAAGGAACACTGAAGCTTTCTTT.

The chain recombines TRBV9 with TRBJ2-7; D may be TRBD1 (5 bases). This CDR3 comprises 14 residues. Germline CDR1 and CDR2: SGDLS and YYNGEE. V was cut by 2 bases and J by 0 bases, with 9 bases left in between. CDR3 nucleotide sequence: TGTGCCAGCAGCGTGGGGCGCAGCTCCTACGAGCAGTACTTC. Its translation: CASSVGRSSYEQYF.

The V call is TRBV6-5, the J call TRBJ2-3; D uncertain. The CDR3 is made up of 15 amino acids. Germline CDR1 is MNHEY and CDR2 is SVGAGI. Trimming cost V 6 bases and J 2 bases, with 15 bases left between them. The CDR3 DNA reads TGTGCCAGCAGCTACCAACCTTCTCCCACAGATACGCAGTATTTT. Its translation is CASSYQPSPTDTQYF.

This clone has a single count. CDR3 protein: CASSEDKGLHYEQYF. CDR3 nucleotides: TGTGCCAGCAGTGAAGACAAGGGACTACACTACGAGCAGTACTTC. The V gene is TRBV6-1, the J gene TRBJ2-7, with 7 bases that match TRBD2. The germline CDR1 and CDR2 sequences are MNHNS and SASEGT. This CDR3 comprises 15 residues. The V and J ends lost 1 base and 3 bases, in that order; junction bases with no gene match: 6.

This clone was seen only once. The V and J genes are TRBV5-1 and TRBJ2-5, with TRBD1 identical over 8 bases. Germline trimming cut 0 bases from V and 4 bases from J; bases unmatched to any gene: 8. CDR1 and CDR2 from the germline V gene are SGHRS and YFSETQ. This CDR3 has 16 residues. In DNA form, the CDR3 reads TGCGCCAGCAGCTTGGACGGTGGACAGGGTGGAGAGACCCAGTACTTC. This gives the protein CASSLDGGQGGETQYF.

The chain is built from TRBV12-1 and TRBJ2-5; the D segment call TRBD2 is taken from the table without a DNA check. TRBV12-1 is described as a pseudogene. CDR3 size: 14 residues. CDR3 sequence: CASSRGGIKETQYF. CDR3 sequence (DNA): TGTGCCAGCAGCCGGGGGGGAATCAAAGAGACCCAGTACTTC.

This clone occurred once. This rearrangement joins TRBV7-8 to TRBJ2-7, with D tentatively TRBD1 (5 bases). Between the trimmed V and J ends, which lost 3 bases and 3 bases, there was a span of 12 bases. CDR1 is SGHVS, CDR2 FQNEAQ, per germline. This CDR3 contains 14 residues. The CDR3, as DNA: TGTGCCAGCAGCTTTGAGCAGGGTCTCTACGAGCAGTACTTC. This translates into CASSFEQGLYEQYF. The complete variable domain, with remaining parts taken from reference TRBV7-8 and TRBJ2-7, reads GAGVSQSPRYKVAKRGQDVALRCDPISGHVSLFWYQQALGQGPEFLTYFQNEAQLDKSGLPSDRFFAERPEGSVSTLKIQRTQQEDSAVYLCASSFEQGLYEQYFGPGTRLTVT.

This clone appeared a few times. CDR3: CASKTREDTQYF. DNA of the CDR3: TGTGCCAGCAAAACGAGGGAGGATACGCAGTATTTT. This chain uses TRBV6-5 with TRBJ2-3, with TRBD2 as a possible D gene (5 bases). CDR1 and CDR2 from the germline V gene are MNHEY and SVGAGI. The V end lost 7 bases, the J end lost 6 bases, and 11 bases lay between the germline ends. The CDR3 is 12 residues long.

J is TRBJ2-2 and V is TRBV11-3; D tentatively fits TRBD1 or TRBD2 (5 bases each). Per the germline V gene, CDR1 is SGHNT and CDR2 is YENEEA. V was clipped by 5 bases and J by 0 bases, with 10 bases between them. This CDR3 has 15 amino acids. The CDR3 loop reads CASSGTGSNTGELFF. In DNA form, the CDR3 reads TGTGCCAGCAGCGGGACGGGATCGAACACCGGGGAGCTGTTTTTT. The full variable domain, completed using reference TRBV11-3 and TRBJ2-2, is EAGVVQSPRYKIIEKKQPVAFWCNPISGHNTLYWYLQNLGQGPELLIRYENEEAVDDSQLPKDRFSAERLKGVDSTLKIQPAELGDSAVYLCASSGTGSNTGELFFGEGSRLTVL.